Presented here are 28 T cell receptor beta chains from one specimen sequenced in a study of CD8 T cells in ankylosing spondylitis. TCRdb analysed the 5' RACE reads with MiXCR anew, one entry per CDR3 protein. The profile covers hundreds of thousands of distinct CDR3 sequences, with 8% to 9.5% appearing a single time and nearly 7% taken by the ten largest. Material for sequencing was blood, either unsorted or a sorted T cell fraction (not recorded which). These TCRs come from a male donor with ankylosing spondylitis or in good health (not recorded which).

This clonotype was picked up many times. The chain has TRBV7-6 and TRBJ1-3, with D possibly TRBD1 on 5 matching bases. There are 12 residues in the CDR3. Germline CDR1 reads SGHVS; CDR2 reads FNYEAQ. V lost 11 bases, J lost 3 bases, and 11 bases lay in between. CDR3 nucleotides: TGTGCCTGGACACCTAATGGAAACACCATATATTTT. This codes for CAWTPNGNTIYF.

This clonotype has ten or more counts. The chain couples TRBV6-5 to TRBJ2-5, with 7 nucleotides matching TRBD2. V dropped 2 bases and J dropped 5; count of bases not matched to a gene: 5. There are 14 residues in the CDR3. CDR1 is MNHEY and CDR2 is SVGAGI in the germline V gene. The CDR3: CASSYNGEGETQYF. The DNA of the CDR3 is TGTGCCAGCAGTTACAACGGGGAGGGGGAGACCCAGTACTTC.

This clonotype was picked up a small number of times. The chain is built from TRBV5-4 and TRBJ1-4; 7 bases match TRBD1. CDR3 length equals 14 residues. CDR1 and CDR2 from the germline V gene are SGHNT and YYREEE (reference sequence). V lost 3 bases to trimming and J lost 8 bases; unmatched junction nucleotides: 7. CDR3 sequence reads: CASSSRDREEKLFF. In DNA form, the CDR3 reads TGTGCCAGCAGCTCCCGGGACAGAGAAGAAAAACTGTTTTTT.

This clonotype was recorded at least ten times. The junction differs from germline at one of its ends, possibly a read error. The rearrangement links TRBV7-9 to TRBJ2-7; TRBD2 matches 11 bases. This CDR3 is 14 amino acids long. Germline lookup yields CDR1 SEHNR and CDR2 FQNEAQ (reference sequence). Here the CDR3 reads CASSIAGGTYEQYF. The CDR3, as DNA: TGTGCCAGCAGCATAGCGGGAGGGACCTACGAGCAGTACTTC.

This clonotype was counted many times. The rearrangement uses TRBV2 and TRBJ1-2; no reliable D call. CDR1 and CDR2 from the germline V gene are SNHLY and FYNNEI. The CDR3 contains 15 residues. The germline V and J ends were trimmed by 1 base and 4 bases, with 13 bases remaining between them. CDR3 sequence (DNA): TGTGCCAGCAGTGAAGTAGGGCAGGAACCCTATGGCTACACCTTC. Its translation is CASSEVGQEPYGYTF.

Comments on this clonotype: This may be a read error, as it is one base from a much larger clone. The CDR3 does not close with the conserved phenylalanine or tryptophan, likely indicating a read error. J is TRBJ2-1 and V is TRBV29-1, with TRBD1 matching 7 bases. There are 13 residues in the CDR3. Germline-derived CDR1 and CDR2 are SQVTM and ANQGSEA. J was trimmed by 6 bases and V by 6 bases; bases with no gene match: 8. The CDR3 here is CSVVEYRGNEQFY. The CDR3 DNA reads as TGCAGCGTGGTTGAGTACAGGGGCAATGAGCAGTTCTAC.

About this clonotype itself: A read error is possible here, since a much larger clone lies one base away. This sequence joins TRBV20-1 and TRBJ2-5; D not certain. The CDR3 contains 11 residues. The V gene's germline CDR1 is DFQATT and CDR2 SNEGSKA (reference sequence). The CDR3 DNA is TGCAGTGCTAGACATCAAGAGACCCTGTACTTC. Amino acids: CSARHQETLYF.

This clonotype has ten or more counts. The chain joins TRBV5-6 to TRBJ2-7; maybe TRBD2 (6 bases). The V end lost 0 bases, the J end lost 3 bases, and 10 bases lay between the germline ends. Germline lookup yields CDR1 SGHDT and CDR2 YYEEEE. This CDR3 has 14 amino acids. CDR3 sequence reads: CASSLAYGSYEQYF. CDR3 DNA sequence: TGTGCCAGCAGCTTGGCCTACGGGAGCTACGAGCAGTACTTC.

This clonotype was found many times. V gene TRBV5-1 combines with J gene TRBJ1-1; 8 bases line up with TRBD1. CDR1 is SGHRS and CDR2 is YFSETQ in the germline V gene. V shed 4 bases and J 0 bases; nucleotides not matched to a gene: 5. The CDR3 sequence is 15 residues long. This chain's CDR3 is CASSPSGQVNTEAFF. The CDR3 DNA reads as TGCGCCAGCAGCCCCTCGGGACAGGTGAACACTGAAGCTTTCTTT.

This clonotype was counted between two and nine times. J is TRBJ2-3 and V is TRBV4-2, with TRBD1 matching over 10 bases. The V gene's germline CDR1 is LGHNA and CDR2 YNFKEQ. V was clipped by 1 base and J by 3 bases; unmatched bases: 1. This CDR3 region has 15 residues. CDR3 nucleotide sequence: TGTGCCAGCAGCCAAGGGGACAGGGGTACAGATACGCAGTATTTT. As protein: CASSQGDRGTDTQYF.

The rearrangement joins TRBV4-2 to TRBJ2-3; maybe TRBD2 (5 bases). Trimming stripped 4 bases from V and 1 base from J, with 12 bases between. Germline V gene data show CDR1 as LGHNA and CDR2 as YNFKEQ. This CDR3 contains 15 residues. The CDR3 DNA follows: TGTGCCAGCAGCCCACTTATGGGAGGCACAGATACGCAGTATTTT. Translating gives CASSPLMGGTDTQYF.

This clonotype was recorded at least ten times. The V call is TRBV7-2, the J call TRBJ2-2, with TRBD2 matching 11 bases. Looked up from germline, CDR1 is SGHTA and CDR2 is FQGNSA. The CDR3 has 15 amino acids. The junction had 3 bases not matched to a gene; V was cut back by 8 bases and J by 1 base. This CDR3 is CASLLAGGNTGELFF. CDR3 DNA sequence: TGTGCCAGCCTCCTAGCGGGAGGGAACACCGGGGAGCTGTTTTTT.

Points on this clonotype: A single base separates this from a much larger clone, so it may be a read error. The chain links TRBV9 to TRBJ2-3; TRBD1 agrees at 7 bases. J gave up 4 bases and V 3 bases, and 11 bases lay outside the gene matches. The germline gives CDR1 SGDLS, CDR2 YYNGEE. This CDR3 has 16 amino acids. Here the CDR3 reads CASSASPDRLSDTQYF. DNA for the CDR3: TGTGCCAGCAGCGCCTCTCCGGACAGGCTATCAGATACGCAGTATTTT.

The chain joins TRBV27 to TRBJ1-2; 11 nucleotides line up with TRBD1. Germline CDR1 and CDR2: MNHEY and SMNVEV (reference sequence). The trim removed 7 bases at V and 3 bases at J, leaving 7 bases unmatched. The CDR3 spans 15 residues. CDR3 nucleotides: TGTGCCAGCACTATGTTGGGACAGGGGGACTATGGCTACACCTTC. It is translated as CASTMLGQGDYGYTF.

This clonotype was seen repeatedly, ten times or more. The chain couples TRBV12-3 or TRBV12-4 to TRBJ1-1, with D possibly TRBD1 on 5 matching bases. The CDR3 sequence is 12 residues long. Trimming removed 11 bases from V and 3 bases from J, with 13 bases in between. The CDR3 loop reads CADNSGHTEAFF. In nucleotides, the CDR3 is TGTGCCGACAATTCGGGGCACACTGAAGCTTTCTTT.

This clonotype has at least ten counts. CDR3 sequence: CSVVKPPVGNTEAFF. The CDR3 region has the DNA TGCAGCGTTGTAAAACCTCCGGTAGGCAACACTGAAGCTTTCTTT. The chain links TRBV29-1 to TRBJ1-1; no clear D. The germline V gene encodes CDR1 SQVTM and CDR2 ANQGSEA. V was cut by 4 bases and J by 2 bases, with 17 bases left in between. There are 15 residues in the CDR3.

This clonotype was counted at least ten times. The CDR3 protein is CASSQGPGTSGDTQYF. Written as DNA, the CDR3 is TGCGCCAGCAGCCAAGGCCCTGGGACTAGCGGAGATACGCAGTATTTT. The V and J genes are TRBV4-1 and TRBJ2-3, with 11 bases identical to TRBD2. With V trimmed by 1 base and J by 5 bases, 5 bases remained unmatched. Germline CDR1 is MGHRA and CDR2 is YSYEKL. This CDR3 is 16 amino acids long.

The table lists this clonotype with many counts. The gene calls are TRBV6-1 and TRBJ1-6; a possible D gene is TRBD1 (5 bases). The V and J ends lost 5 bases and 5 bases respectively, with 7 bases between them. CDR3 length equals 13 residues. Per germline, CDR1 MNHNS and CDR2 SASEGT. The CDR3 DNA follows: TGTGCCAGCAGTCCAGGGCATAATTCACCCCTCCACTTT. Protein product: CASSPGHNSPLHF.

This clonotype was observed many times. CDR3 in DNA: TGCGCCAGCAGCCTTAGCGGGAGTCTCACAGATACGCAGTATTTT. Encoded protein: CASSLSGSLTDTQYF. The chain is built from TRBV5-1 and TRBJ2-3; 9 bases align to TRBD2. Per germline, CDR1 SGHRS and CDR2 YFSETQ. Trimming removed 4 bases from V and 2 bases from J; junction bases left unmatched: 5. There are 15 residues in the CDR3.

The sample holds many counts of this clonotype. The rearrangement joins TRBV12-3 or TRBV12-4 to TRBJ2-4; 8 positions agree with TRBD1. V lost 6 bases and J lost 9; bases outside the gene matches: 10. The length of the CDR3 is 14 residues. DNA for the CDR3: TGTGCCAGCAGCCATAGACAGGGGAAGGGCATTCAGTACTTC. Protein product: CASSHRQGKGIQYF.

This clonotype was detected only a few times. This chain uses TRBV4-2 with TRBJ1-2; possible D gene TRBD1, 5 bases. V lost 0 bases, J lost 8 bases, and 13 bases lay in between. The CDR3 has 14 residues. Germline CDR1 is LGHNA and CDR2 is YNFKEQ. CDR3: CASSQEGQGGGYTF. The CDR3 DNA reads TGTGCCAGCAGCCAAGAGGGGCAGGGCGGAGGCTACACCTTC.

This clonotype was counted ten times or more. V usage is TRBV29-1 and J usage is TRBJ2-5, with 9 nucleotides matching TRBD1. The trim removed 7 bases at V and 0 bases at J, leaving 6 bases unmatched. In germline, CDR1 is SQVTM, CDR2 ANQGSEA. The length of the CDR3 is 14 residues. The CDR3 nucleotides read TGCAGCGAAGGGACAGGGACGCACCAAGAGACCCAGTACTTC. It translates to CSEGTGTHQETQYF.

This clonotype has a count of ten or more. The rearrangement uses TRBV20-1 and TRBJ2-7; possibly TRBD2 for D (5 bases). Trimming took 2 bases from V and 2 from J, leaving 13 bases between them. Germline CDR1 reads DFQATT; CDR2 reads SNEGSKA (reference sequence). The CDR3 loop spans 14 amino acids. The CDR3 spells CSARRSGVAYEQYF. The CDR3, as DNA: TGCAGTGCTAGAAGGTCCGGGGTTGCCTACGAGCAGTACTTC.

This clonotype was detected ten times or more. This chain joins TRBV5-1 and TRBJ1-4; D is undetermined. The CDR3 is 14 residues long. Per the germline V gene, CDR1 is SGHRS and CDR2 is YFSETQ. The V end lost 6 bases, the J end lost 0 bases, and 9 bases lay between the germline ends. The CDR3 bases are TGCGCCAGCACTGTAGGAGCAACTAATGAAAAACTGTTTTTT. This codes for CASTVGATNEKLFF.

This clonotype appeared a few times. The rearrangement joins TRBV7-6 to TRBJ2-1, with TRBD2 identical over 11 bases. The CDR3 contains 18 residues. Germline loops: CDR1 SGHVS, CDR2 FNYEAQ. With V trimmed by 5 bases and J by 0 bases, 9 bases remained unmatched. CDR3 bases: TGTGCCAGCAGCCCGACTAGCGGGATTCTTAGCTCCTACAATGAGCAGTTCTTC. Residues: CASSPTSGILSSYNEQFF.

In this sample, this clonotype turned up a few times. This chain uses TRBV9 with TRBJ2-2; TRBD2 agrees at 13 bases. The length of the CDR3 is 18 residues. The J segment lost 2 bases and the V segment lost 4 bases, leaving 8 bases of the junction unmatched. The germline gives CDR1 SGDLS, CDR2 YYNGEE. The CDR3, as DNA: TGTGCCAGCAGCCCCAGGACTAGCGGGAGCCATAACACCGGGGAGCTGTTTTTT. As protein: CASSPRTSGSHNTGELFF.

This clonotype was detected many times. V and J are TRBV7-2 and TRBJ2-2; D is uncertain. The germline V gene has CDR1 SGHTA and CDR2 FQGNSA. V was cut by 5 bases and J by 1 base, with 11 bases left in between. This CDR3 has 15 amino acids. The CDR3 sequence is CASSPWQMNTGELFF. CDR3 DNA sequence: TGTGCCAGCAGCCCTTGGCAGATGAACACCGGGGAGCTGTTTTTT.

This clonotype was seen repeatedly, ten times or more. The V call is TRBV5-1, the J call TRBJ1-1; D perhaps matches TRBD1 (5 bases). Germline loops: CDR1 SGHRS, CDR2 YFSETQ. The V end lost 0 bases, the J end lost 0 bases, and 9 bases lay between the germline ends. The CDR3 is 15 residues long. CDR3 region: CASSLGPTVNTEAFF. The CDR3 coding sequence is TGCGCCAGCAGCTTGGGACCGACAGTGAACACTGAAGCTTTCTTT.